This TCR beta chain was sequenced for a study of T cells in tuberculosis. Germline assignment: CDR1 SGHTA and CDR2 FQGNSA. The CDR3 runs to 15 residues. Trimming took 4 bases from V and 5 from J; bases not matched to a gene: 7. Study-level findings and limits: GEM motif frequencies gave 55% to 75% accuracy; the GMM repertoire gave roughly 85%. The TCR-beta difference was not significant; alpha differences partly reflected length.

Only in-frame clones appear in the TCRdb table, and some are missing; sequencing was by immunoSEQ multiplex PCR. The data hold around 30,000 clones, with more than 85% observed a single time. Turning to this clone: The antigen is unknown.

J is TRBJ1-4 and V is TRBV7-2, with 7 bases aligning to TRBD1. This receptor was obtained from a donor between 10 and 35 years old with latent tuberculosis or without tuberculosis infection. Sample: PBMCs. CDR3 in amino acids: CASSSTGALNEKLFF. DNA for the CDR3: TGTGCCAGCAGCTCCACAGGGGCCCTAAATGAAAAACTGTTTTTT.